These 5 T cell receptor beta chains share one sample of origin, sequenced in a study of T cells in Graves' hyperthyroidism and ophthalmopathy (dated by TCRdb to about 2019). Libraries were constructed by multiplex PCR. Instrument on record: Illumina HiSeq 2000. Amplification of TCR beta CDR3 regions was carried out from RNA transcripts. A first-round RT-PCR of the TCR CDR3 used the HTBI primer set with the Qiagen OneStep RT-PCR kit. Using fastp trimming at Q25 and MiXCR clonotype assembly, TCRdb reanalyzed the public sequencing data and kept in-frame beta chains. Under each unique CDR3 protein, matching rows form one entry showing the most common genes and DNA. In this sample the table shows about 600,000 distinct CDR3 sequences, around 16% of which occur a single time. Together, the top ten hold roughly 3.5% of the sample. The specimen sequenced was blood. These receptor sequences come from a woman aged 40 to 49 with Graves' ophthalmopathy.

This clonotype was detected only a few times. The CDR3 nucleotides read TGTGCCGGCCGACAGGGTCTGGGCGGCTACACCTTC. Translated, it gives CAGRQGLGGYTF. This chain joins TRBV12-3 or TRBV12-4 and TRBJ1-2; the match to TRBD1 covers 7 bases. This CDR3 is 12 amino acids long. The V gene end was trimmed by 11 bases and the J gene end by 8 bases; junction bases not matched to a gene: 11.

This clonotype was seen a handful of times. The chain joins TRBV5-1 to TRBJ2-1; a possible D gene is TRBD1 (6 bases). The CDR3 covers 15 residues. Germline CDR1 reads SGHRS; CDR2 reads YFSETQ. The V end was cut by 0 bases, the J end by 5 bases, with 12 bases between. The chain's CDR3 is CASSLALGQDNEQFF. CDR3 in DNA: TGCGCCAGCAGCTTGGCCCTGGGACAAGACAATGAGCAGTTCTTC.

This clonotype was recorded many times. V is TRBV12-3 or TRBV12-4 and J is TRBJ2-7; 8 nucleotides line up with TRBD1. V shed 4 bases, J shed 3 bases, and the junction held 5 bases outside the gene matches. CDR3 length: 14 residues. CDR3 DNA: TGTGCCAGCAGTTCGGACAGGGACCACTACGAGCAGTACTTC. Residues: CASSSDRDHYEQYF.

This clonotype has a count of ten or more. The chain combines TRBV5-1 with TRBJ2-1, with 7 bases matching TRBD2. This CDR3 has 15 residues. Per germline, CDR1 SGHRS and CDR2 YFSETQ. Trimming took 4 bases from V and 0 from J; bases not matched to a gene: 4. The CDR3 nucleotides read TGCGCCAGCAGCCCGGGACTAAGCTCCTACAATGAGCAGTTCTTC. Its protein is CASSPGLSSYNEQFF.

In its sample, this clonotype was seen many times. V gene TRBV20-1 combines with J gene TRBJ2-7; 7 bases line up with TRBD1. The CDR3 is made up of 14 amino acids. Germline loops: CDR1 DFQATT, CDR2 SNEGSKA (reference sequence). The trim removed 6 bases at V and 1 base at J, leaving 9 bases unmatched. The CDR3 bases are TGCAGTGCGCTTGCAGGGGGTGAATCCTACGAGCAGTACTTC. This translates into CSALAGGESYEQYF.